Listed below are T cell receptor beta chains from one sample, sequenced in a study of tumor and adjacent non-tumor tissue in lung cancer. TCRdb passed the multiplex PCR reads through MiXCR, listing each CDR3 protein once. The data hold about 67,000 distinct CDR3 sequences, with roughly three quarters observed a single time. Input material: distant non-tumor lung tissue. Receptors were obtained from a man in his sixties with non-small cell lung cancer. CDR3s leave out the opening cysteine and the closing phenylalanine or tryptophan. Expanded clones get a size class; other rows say once, few or many, or leave the size out.

cdr3_aa v_call clone_size j_call
ASSPYPYEQY TRBV5-1 . TRBJ2-7
AFKGGMNTGAF TRBV30 . TRBJ1-1
VSIYAGANVLT TRBV6-5 . TRBJ2-6
TSSYKIRGSFPPEQF TRBV6-2/TRBV6-3 . TRBJ2-1
TSSSEVSTEAF TRBV6-5 . TRBJ1-1
ASGVEAKNIQN TRBV6-1 . TRBJ2-4
SVELKGREETKY TRBV29-1 . TRBJ2-5
ASSRWGDRSNTQY TRBV5-5 once TRBJ2-3
ASSYSDKNIQY TRBV5-6 . TRBJ2-4
ASRYGIGASNEQF TRBV6-5 . TRBJ2-1
SIRYPGLMNTEAF TRBV20-1 many TRBJ1-1
AISEHGTGGRDPGANVLT TRBV10-3 . TRBJ2-6
SVLGGGEIRYT TRBV29-1 . TRBJ1-2
ASSPPGPRKEAQY TRBV28 many TRBJ2-3
ASGTGLAAFYNEQF TRBV6-6 . TRBJ2-1
GSTWGQGNTEAF TRBV5-4 . TRBJ1-1
AGSFWRTVGEQY TRBV7-8 . TRBJ2-7
SSSKDTYQETQY TRBV11-1 . TRBJ2-5
SGRDPENYGYT TRBV20-1 . TRBJ1-2
AISEVTGELF TRBV11-2 once TRBJ2-2
ASSFEGTGLAGSYNVQF TRBV28 . TRBJ2-1
ASRGAWSNQPQY TRBV6-5 . .
VIRSGEGSYNEQF TRBV10-3 . TRBJ2-1
ASNPGIGWTEAF TRBV28 . TRBJ1-1
ASSLKIGPYEEY TRBV11-1 . TRBJ2-7
SVGSRSGGTDVS TRBV29-1 . TRBJ1-1
ASMPIEREPGNTQY TRBV5-4 . TRBJ2-3
VSSLGSSMRETQY TRBV7-8 . TRBJ2-5
ASCYDRGGPSTAGELC TRBV6-5 once TRBJ2-2
ASSLAGVSVELF TRBV6-1 . TRBJ2-2
TSRLGNTGELF TRBV10-1 . TRBJ2-2
ASSWLSEAKVLT TRBV6-5 . TRBJ2-6
ASSPLLAGGPGEQY TRBV4-1 many TRBJ2-7
ASSPYGWECTQY TRBV28 . TRBJ2-3
SVEDSTSRKYEQY TRBV29-1 . TRBJ2-7
SVTGGLGTGELF TRBV29-1 . TRBJ2-2
VSSLDGEGTEAF TRBV7-9 . TRBJ1-1
ASCPKADSYEQY TRBV6-5 . TRBJ2-7
SVRQGADTTY TRBV29-1 . TRBJ1-3
SVSPRQGRGYT TRBV29-1 . TRBJ1-2
ASTTGQNTEAF TRBV6-1 many TRBJ1-1
ASCQVLGAHYGYT TRBV4-1 . TRBJ1-2
ASSEVGLTDTQY TRBV10-2 many TRBJ2-3
AGCDTGQGFYEQY TRBV10-1 . TRBJ2-7
ASSVQGRASGDNVLT TRBV7-2 . TRBJ2-6
ANSLGRHEGTQY TRBV4-2 . TRBJ2-5
SASPGLLTGGPGNEQF TRBV20-1 . TRBJ2-1
ANRDGRGHY TRBV10-2 . TRBJ2-7
TSVTSGTYEQY TRBV6-1 . TRBJ2-7
SATRGGHGSHELY TRBV29-1 once TRBJ2-7
VSSADSGRIYNEHF TRBV6-1 . TRBJ2-1
ASSILWADTQY TRBV5-1 once TRBJ2-3
GSSEGTGMNTEAF TRBV4-3 few TRBJ1-1
ASSYSRWSSGNTIY TRBV6-5 once TRBJ1-3